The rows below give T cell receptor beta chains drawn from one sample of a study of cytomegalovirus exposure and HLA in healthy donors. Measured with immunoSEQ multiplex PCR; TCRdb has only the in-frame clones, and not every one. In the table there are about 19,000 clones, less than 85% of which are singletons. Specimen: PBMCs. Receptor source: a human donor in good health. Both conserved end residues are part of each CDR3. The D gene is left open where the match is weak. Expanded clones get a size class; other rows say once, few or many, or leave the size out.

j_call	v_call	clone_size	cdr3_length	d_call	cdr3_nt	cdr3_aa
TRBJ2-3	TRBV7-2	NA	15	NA	TGTGCCAGCAGCTTTGCACTAGTTCGAACAGATACGCAGTATTTT	CASSFALVRTDTQYF
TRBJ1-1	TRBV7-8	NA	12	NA	TGTGCCAGCAGCTCACGGGACTATGAAGCTTTCTTT	CASSSRDYEAFF
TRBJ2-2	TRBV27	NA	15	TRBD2	TGTGCCAGCAGCAACCTAGCGGGGGGGGACGGGGAGCTGTTTTTT	CASSNLAGGDGELFF
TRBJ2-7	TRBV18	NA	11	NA	TGTGCCAGCTCACTTTACGGCGAGCAGTACTTC	CASSLYGEQYF
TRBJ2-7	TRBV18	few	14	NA	TGTGCCAGCTCCTCCGATCGGGGGAAATACGAGCAGTACTTC	CASSSDRGKYEQYF
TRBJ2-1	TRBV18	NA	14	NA	TGTGCCAGCTCACCAGTGACAGGTGGGCGGGAGCAGTTCTTC	CASSPVTGGREQFF
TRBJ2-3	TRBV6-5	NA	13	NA	TGTGCCAGCAGTTACACCTCAGGGTATACGCAGTATTTT	CASSYTSGYTQYF
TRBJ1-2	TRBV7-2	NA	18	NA	TGTGCCAGCAGCTTAGCCGGGGGGGACGGAACACCCCTCTATGGCTACACCTTC	CASSLAGGDGTPLYGYTF
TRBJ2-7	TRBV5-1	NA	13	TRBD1	TGCGCCAGCAGCCAACAGGGGGCGCGAGAGCAGTACTTC	CASSQQGAREQYF
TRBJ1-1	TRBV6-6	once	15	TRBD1	TGTGCCAGCAGTTACGGACAGGGATTGAACACTGAAGCTTTCTTT	CASSYGQGLNTEAFF
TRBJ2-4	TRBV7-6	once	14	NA	TGTGCCAGCAGCTTAGGTTCGGGAGTGGACATTCAGTACTTC	CASSLGSGVDIQYF
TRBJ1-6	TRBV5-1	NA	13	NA	TGCGCCAGCAGCCCGGGGGGTGGTTCACCCCTCCACTTT	CASSPGGGSPLHF
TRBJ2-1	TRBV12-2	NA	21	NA	TGTGCAAGTCGCTTTTCCCGCTGCGTGTTTAAGGGGGCGCATCTTGACAATGAGCAGTTCTTC	CASRFSRCVFKGAHLDNEQFF
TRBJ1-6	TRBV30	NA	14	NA	TGTGCCTGGAGACTAGGCTCCTATAATTCACCCCTCCACTTT	CAWRLGSYNSPLHF
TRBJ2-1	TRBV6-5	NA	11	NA	TGTGCCAGCTCTAGCGACAATGAGCAGTTCTTC	CASSSDNEQFF
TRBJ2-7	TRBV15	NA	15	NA	TGTGCCACCAGCAGAGATCAAAGGGGGTTCGACGAGCAGTACTTC	CATSRDQRGFDEQYF
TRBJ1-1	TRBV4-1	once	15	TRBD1	TGCGCCAGCAGCCAGGATAACTCAGGGGGCATTGAAGCTTTCTTT	CASSQDNSGGIEAFF
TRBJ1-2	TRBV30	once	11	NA	TGTGCCTGGAGGGGCGGGAATGGCTACACCTTC	CAWRGGNGYTF
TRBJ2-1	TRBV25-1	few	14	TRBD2	TGTGCCAGCAGTGGGGGGGGCTCCTACAATGAGCAGTTCTTC	CASSGGGSYNEQFF
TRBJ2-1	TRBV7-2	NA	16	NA	TGTGCCAGCAGCTTACTTAGCGGAGGCTCCTACAATGAGCAGTTCTTC	CASSLLSGGSYNEQFF
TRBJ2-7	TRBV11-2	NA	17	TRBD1	TGTGCCAGCAGCTCCCCCGGTTTAAGACAGGGTACCTACGAGCAGTACTTC	CASSSPGLRQGTYEQYF
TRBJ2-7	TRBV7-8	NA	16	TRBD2	TGTGCCAGCAGCTTAGGCGGACTAGCGGGTGCCTACGAGCAGTACTTC	CASSLGGLAGAYEQYF
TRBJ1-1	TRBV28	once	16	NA	TGTGCCAGCAGTTTGATGGCAGCCGGCGGTAACACTGAAGCTTTCTTT	CASSLMAAGGNTEAFF
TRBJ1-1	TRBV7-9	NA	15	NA	TGTGCCAGCAGCATTAAGGGGAGGACCGCTACTGAAGCTTTCTTT	CASSIKGRTATEAFF
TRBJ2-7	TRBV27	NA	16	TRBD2	TGTGCCAGCAGTTTCTCAGGACTAGCGGGGAACTACGAGCAGTACTTC	CASSFSGLAGNYEQYF
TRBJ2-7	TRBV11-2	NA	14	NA	TGTGCCAGCAGCTCAGGGAATAAACCCTACGAGCAGTACTTC	CASSSGNKPYEQYF
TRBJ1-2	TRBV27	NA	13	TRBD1	TGTGCCAGCACCCCCTCAGGGGGACTTGGCTACACCTTC	CASTPSGGLGYTF
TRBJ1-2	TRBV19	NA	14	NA	TGTGCCAGTGGAGCAGAGGGGGGGGCCGATGGCTACACCTTC	CASGAEGGADGYTF
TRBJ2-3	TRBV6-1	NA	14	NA	TGTGCCAGCAGCCCTCTACTTACGACAGATACGCAGTATTTT	CASSPLLTTDTQYF
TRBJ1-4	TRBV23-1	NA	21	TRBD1	TGCGCCAGCAGTCTCGAAGGACAGGGGACGCCTGGGGTTAAAACTAATGAAAAACTGTTTTTT	CASSLEGQGTPGVKTNEKLFF
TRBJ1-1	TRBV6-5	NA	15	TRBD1	TGTGCCAGCAGTTCCGACAGGGGGCGGAACACTGAAGCTTTCTTT	CASSSDRGRNTEAFF
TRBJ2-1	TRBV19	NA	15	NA	TGTGCCAGTAGTATAGGACTTAACTCCTACAATGAGCAGTTCTTC	CASSIGLNSYNEQFF
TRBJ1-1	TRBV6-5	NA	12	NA	TGTGCCAACAGAGGTAATAGCTTTGAAGCTTTCTTT	CANRGNSFEAFF
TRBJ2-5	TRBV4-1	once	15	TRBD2	TGCGCCAGCAGCCAGGTCGGGACTAGCCAAGAGACCCAGTACTTC	CASSQVGTSQETQYF
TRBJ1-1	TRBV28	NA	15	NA	TGTGCCAGCAGTTTATCCCAGGGGACGGGGACTGAAGCTTTCTTT	CASSLSQGTGTEAFF
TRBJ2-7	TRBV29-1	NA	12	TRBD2	TGCAGCGTTGTTGCGGGAGGCGACGAGCAGTACTTC	CSVVAGGDEQYF
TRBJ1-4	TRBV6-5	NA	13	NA	TGTGCCAGCAGTTCCACCTCCGCGGGAAAACTGTTTTTT	CASSSTSAGKLFF
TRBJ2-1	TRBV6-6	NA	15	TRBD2	TGTGCCAGCACTCCCACTAGCGGGTCCTACAATGAGCAGTTCTTC	CASTPTSGSYNEQFF
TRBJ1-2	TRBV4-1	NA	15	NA	TGCGCCAGCAGCCAAGAAGGGGTGCAGTCCTATGGCTACACCTTC	CASSQEGVQSYGYTF
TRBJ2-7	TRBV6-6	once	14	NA	TGTGCCAGCACTCAGAGAACAGGTTCCTACGAGCAGTACTTC	CASTQRTGSYEQYF
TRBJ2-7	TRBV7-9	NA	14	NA	TGTGCCAGCAGCCCCATAGGACTTATTTACGAGCAGTACTTC	CASSPIGLIYEQYF
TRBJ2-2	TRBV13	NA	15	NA	TGTGCCAGCAGCCAAGGAGGGTGGGGCACCGGGGAGCTGTTTTTT	CASSQGGWGTGELFF
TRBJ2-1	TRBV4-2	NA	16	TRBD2	TGTGCCAGCAGCCAAGATACTAGCGGCTCCTACAATGAGCAGTTCTTC	CASSQDTSGSYNEQFF
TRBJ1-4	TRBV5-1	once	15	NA	TGCGCCAGCAGCGGTGGCAGGGCAGGAAATGAAAAGCTGTTTTTT	CASSGGRAGNEKLFF
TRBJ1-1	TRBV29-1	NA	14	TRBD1	TGCAGCGTTCATCAGGGGGCTGGGAACACTGAAGCTTTCTTT	CSVHQGAGNTEAFF
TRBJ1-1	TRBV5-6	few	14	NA	TGTGCCAGCAGCTCCTTCAGGGGACCCCCTGAAGCTTTCTTT	CASSSFRGPPEAFF
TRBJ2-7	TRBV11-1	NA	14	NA	TGTGCCAGCAGCTTACGACAGTTTGCAAACGAGCAGTACTTC	CASSLRQFANEQYF
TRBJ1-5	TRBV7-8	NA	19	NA	TGTGCCAGCAGCGCACCCGGGTCAGGGATCGGGCGTCAATGGCAGCCCCAGCATTTT	CASSAPGSGIGRQWQPQHF
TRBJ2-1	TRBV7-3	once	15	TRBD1	TGTGCCAGCAGCCCCTTCGACAGGGGGGACAATGAGCAGTTCTTC	CASSPFDRGDNEQFF
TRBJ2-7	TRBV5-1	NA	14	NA	TGCGCCAGCAGCTTGGTTCAGGGTAGCAACGAGCAGTACTTC	CASSLVQGSNEQYF
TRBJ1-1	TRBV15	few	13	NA	TGTGCCACCAAAAGGGGCAGAAACACTGAAGCTTTCTTT	CATKRGRNTEAFF
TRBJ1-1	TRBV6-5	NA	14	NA	TGTGCCGCACTTGGGGGGGTTTTGAACACTGAAGCTTTCTTT	CAALGGVLNTEAFF
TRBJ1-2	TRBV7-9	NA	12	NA	TGTGCCAGCAGCCGTATAGGGGATGGCTACACCTTC	CASSRIGDGYTF